This T cell receptor (beta chain) was recorded in a study of glioma-infiltrating T cells. Study background: Blood libraries targeted about 4.5- to 11-fold coverage of 750,000 to 1,000,000 T cells.

Comment on this clonotype: The antigen is unknown.

Germline CDR1 reads DFQATT; CDR2 reads SNEGSKA (reference sequence). V was pared by 6 bases and J by 1 base, with 9 bases between. The CDR3 spans 12 residues. TCR alpha and beta CDR3 regions were amplified from RNA using iRepertoire nested multiplex PCR. Via MiXCR, TCRdb re-called the multiplex PCR reads, giving one row per CDR3 protein. The table lists about 380,000 distinct CDR3 sequences, roughly two fifths of them singletons, with around 11% in the top ten. Regarding the study as a whole: Patients with low tissue-blood divergence carried a signature set of shared blood CDR3 motifs.

Material for sequencing was glioma tissue, nonneoplastic brain tissue, or PBMCs (not recorded which). The receptor was isolated from a human donor with low-grade glioma or glioblastoma, undergoing nonglioma brain surgery, or in good health (not recorded which). The chain combines TRBV20-1 with TRBJ1-1; maybe TRBD1 (6 bases). Written as DNA, the CDR3 is TGCAGTGCCGGGACAAGGAACACTGAAGCTTTCTTT. It specifies CSAGTRNTEAFF.